The 21 T cell receptor beta chains below come from one sample, sequenced in a study of blood T cell repertoires in COVID-19. Sequencing used immunoSEQ multiplex PCR; TCRdb keeps in-frame clones, though not all of them. The sample carries 95,000 to 150,000 clones, around 90% recorded once. What was sequenced was peripheral blood. The receptors come from a woman aged 60-75 years with COVID-19, enrolled during active disease.

The chain employs TRBV19 and TRBJ2-7; possibly TRBD2 for D (6 bases). V was shortened by 2 bases and J by 4 bases, with 15 bases between the two germline ends. Looked up from germline, CDR1 is LNHDA and CDR2 is SQIVND (reference sequence). The CDR3 extends over 15 amino acids. In nucleotides, the CDR3 is TGTGCCAGTAGTATATCTAGCGCGGGTACTTACGAGCAGTACTTC. Residues: CASSISSAGTYEQYF.

J is TRBJ1-5 and V is TRBV6-1, with TRBD1 matching 8 bases. Germline V gives CDR1 MNHNS, CDR2 SASEGT. V lost 2 bases to trimming and J lost 4 bases; unmatched junction nucleotides: 7. The CDR3 runs 16 residues. For the CDR3, the DNA is TGTGCCAGCAGTGAACACTCCGGGACAGGAAATCAGCCCCAGCATTTT. Its protein product is CASSEHSGTGNQPQHF.

The CDR3 region is CATSRGQGKAPLHF. CDR3 DNA: TGTGCCACCAGCAGAGGCCAGGGGAAGGCACCCCTCCACTTT. This chain uses TRBV15 with TRBJ1-6, with D maybe TRBD1 (6 bases). Germline CDR1 reads LNHNV; CDR2 reads YYDKDF (reference sequence). V was trimmed by 1 base and J by 11 bases, leaving 12 bases between them. CDR3 length: 14 residues.

The gene calls are TRBV27 and TRBJ1-4; D is possibly TRBD1 (5 bases). V was clipped by 0 bases and J by 14 bases, with 19 bases between them. The CDR3 sequence is 15 residues long. Per germline, CDR1 MNHEY and CDR2 SMNVEV (reference sequence). This CDR3 is CASSLSRGRERRLFF. Written as DNA, the CDR3 is TGTGCCAGCAGTTTATCGCGGGGCAGGGAAAGAAGGCTGTTTTTT.

In its sample, this clone was seen a few times. This CDR3 reads CASSPGRTANTEAFF. The CDR3 DNA reads TGTGCCAGCAGCCCGGGACGGACAGCCAACACTGAAGCTTTCTTT. The J gene is TRBJ1-1, the V gene TRBV11-2, with D possibly being TRBD1 (6 bases). The CDR3 spans 15 residues. The germline gives CDR1 SGHAT, CDR2 FQNNGV. V was pared by 5 bases and J by 2 bases, with 15 bases between.

This clone was detected only once. This chain joins TRBV7-9 and TRBJ1-2; 7 nucleotides line up with TRBD1. The junction had 11 bases not matched to a gene; V was cut back by 2 bases and J by 5 bases. The germline CDR1 and CDR2 sequences are SEHNR and FQNEAQ (reference sequence). The CDR3 is 16 residues long. The CDR3 nucleotides are TGTGCCAGCAGCTTAACGCTCGGACAGGCAGCGTATGGCTACACCTTC. Protein sequence: CASSLTLGQAAYGYTF.

V and J are TRBV18 and TRBJ1-4, with D possibly matching TRBD1 (5 bases). V was pared by 6 bases and J by 7 bases, with 21 bases between. Germline V gene lookup returns CDR1 KGHSH and CDR2 LQKENI. The length of the CDR3 is 16 residues. The CDR3 DNA reads as TGTGCCAGCTCTCAAAACCTTGGTGGCAGGGCTGAAAAACTGTTTTTT. Amino acids: CASSQNLGGRAEKLFF.

J is TRBJ2-7 and V is TRBV7-2, with D unclear. CDR3 size: 13 residues. Germline assignment: CDR1 SGHTA and CDR2 FQGNSA. V lost 4 bases and J lost 2, with 9 bases in between. In DNA form, the CDR3 reads TGTGCCAGCAGCTCAACTCCCCCCTACGAGCAGTACTTC. Encoded protein: CASSSTPPYEQYF.

The V and J genes are TRBV7-2 and TRBJ2-3; D perhaps matches TRBD2 (5 bases). Germline V gives CDR1 SGHTA, CDR2 FQGNSA. Trimming removed 5 bases from V and 3 bases from J, with 18 bases in between. The CDR3 is 16 amino acids. The CDR3 reads CASSNLGKRSTDTQYF. In nucleotides, the CDR3 is TGTGCCAGCAGCAACCTCGGGAAGCGGTCGACAGATACGCAGTATTTT.

The J gene is TRBJ2-2, the V gene TRBV3-1 (or the pseudogene TRBV3-2), with a weak D call TRBD1 (6 bases). Germline CDR1 is LGHDT and CDR2 is YNNKEL (reference sequence). This CDR3 comprises 15 residues. Trimming shortened V by 1 base and J by 6 bases, and 12 bases separated the two germline ends. The CDR3 region is CASSQGGDRSGELFF. The CDR3 nucleotides read TGTGCCAGCAGCCAAGGAGGCGACAGGTCCGGGGAGCTGTTTTTT.

This clone was found once. The V and J genes are TRBV5-1 and TRBJ2-1; 9 bases are a match to TRBD2. CDR1 is SGHRS and CDR2 is YFSETQ in the germline V gene. V trimming: 4 bases; J trimming: 6 bases; junction bases outside the gene matches: 5. The CDR3 is 14 amino acids. CDR3 in amino acids: CASSGGGASNEQFF. The DNA for the CDR3 is TGCGCCAGCAGCGGCGGGGGGGCCTCCAATGAGCAGTTCTTC.

DNA for the CDR3: TGTGCCAGCAGCCGCTCAACCATCGGGACAGGGAACAAGTGGGACGGCTACACCTTC. Translated, it gives CASSRSTIGTGNKWDGYTF. The rearrangement uses TRBV3-1 (or the pseudogene TRBV3-2) and TRBJ1-2; 9 bases align to TRBD1. The V segment lost 4 bases and the J segment 8 bases; nucleotides outside the gene matches: 23. The CDR3 sequence is 19 residues long. Germline V lookup: CDR1 LGHDT, CDR2 YNNKEL (reference sequence).

The rearrangement links TRBV30 to TRBJ1-5, with no clear D. Germline loops: CDR1 GTSNPN, CDR2 SVGIG (reference sequence). The CDR3 has 13 amino acids. V was trimmed by 0 bases and J by 5 bases, leaving 8 bases between them. CDR3 region: CAWSVRDDQPQHF. The CDR3 region has the DNA TGTGCCTGGAGTGTCCGGGATGATCAGCCCCAGCATTTT.

This rearrangement joins TRBV12-5 to TRBJ1-1; D call uncertain. Between the trimmed V and J ends, which lost 4 bases and 4 bases, there was a span of 16 bases. Looked up from germline, CDR1 is LGHNT and CDR2 is FRNRAP. The CDR3 spans 15 residues. CDR3 region: CASGSPGGRGTEAFF. CDR3 DNA: TGTGCTAGTGGTTCCCCCGGAGGGAGAGGCACTGAAGCTTTCTTT.

The chain recombines TRBV29-1 with TRBJ2-3; 8 bases agree with TRBD1. The V gene's germline CDR1 is SQVTM and CDR2 ANQGSEA. With 4 bases clipped from V and 3 bases from J, the junction kept 6 bases outside the gene matches. The CDR3 sequence is 14 residues long. The CDR3 DNA is TGCAGCGTTGGGGCAGGGGGCGCAACAGATACGCAGTATTTT. Amino acids: CSVGAGGATDTQYF.

The chain employs TRBV5-1 and TRBJ1-6, with 9 bases aligning to TRBD1. This CDR3 spans 16 amino acids. The trim removed 0 bases at V and 9 bases at J, leaving 7 bases unmatched. The germline V gene has CDR1 SGHRS and CDR2 YFSETQ. Here the CDR3 DNA reads TGCGCCAGCAGCTTGGACAGGGGGCGCGGAGGTTCACCCCTCCACTTT. This sequence encodes CASSLDRGRGGSPLHF.

The rearrangement uses TRBV9 and TRBJ2-7; D remains ambiguous. This CDR3 is built from 13 residues. Deletions cut 3 bases from V and 3 bases from J, with 10 bases between. Germline assignment: CDR1 SGDLS and CDR2 YYNGEE. The CDR3 spells CASSGDSHYEQYF. The CDR3 DNA reads as TGTGCCAGCAGCGGAGATTCTCACTACGAGCAGTACTTC.

The chain employs TRBV29-1 and TRBJ2-2, with a weak D call TRBD1 (6 bases). The CDR3 is 14 amino acids. Between the trimmed V and J ends, which lost 5 bases and 3 bases, there was a span of 13 bases. Germline-derived CDR1 and CDR2 are SQVTM and ANQGSEA. The CDR3 is CSVSRDTYTGELFF. CDR3 DNA: TGCAGCGTTTCCCGGGACACTTACACCGGGGAGCTGTTTTTT.

V usage is TRBV7-2 and J usage is TRBJ2-3, with 8 bases fitting TRBD2. Germline loops: CDR1 SGHTA, CDR2 FQGNSA. J gave up 2 bases and V 5 bases, and 9 bases lay outside the gene matches. The CDR3 is 16 amino acids. CDR3 in amino acids: CASSNTAGGLTDTQYF. The CDR3 bases are TGTGCCAGCAGCAACACCGCGGGGGGCCTCACAGATACGCAGTATTTT.

The CDR3 is CASRNPGRSYEQYF. The CDR3 DNA is TGTGCCAGCAGGAACCCTGGCAGATCCTACGAGCAGTACTTC. The chain uses TRBV2 and TRBJ2-7; the D is unclear. The germline V gene encodes CDR1 SNHLY and CDR2 FYNNEI. The length of the CDR3 is 14 residues. V lost 6 bases and J 1 base, leaving 13 bases between the germline ends.

The chain employs TRBV6-5 and TRBJ1-5, with D possibly matching TRBD1 (5 bases). Germline CDR1 and CDR2: MNHEY and SVGAGI. Trimming cost V 0 bases and J 4 bases, with 10 bases left between them. This CDR3 comprises 15 residues. In nucleotides, the CDR3 is TGTGCCAGCAGTTACTCAGGGGCGAGGAATCAGCCCCAGCATTTT. Translation: CASSYSGARNQPQHF.